Here is one T cell receptor beta chain with its context. This clone's antigen is unknown. No clone much larger than this one lies a single base away; base qualities are absent. Reading the label with the study, this specimen's time point is: about 28 days (+/-7) after the second vaccine dose. AZD1222 recipients given second doses at about 4 weeks or at about 12 weeks were pooled, since spike-specific TCR depth and breadth were not found to differ between the two schedules. Vaccinee samples were obtained from the UK trials COV001 and COV002, which included a single-blind randomized controlled phase 2/3 trial of AZD1222 (ChAdOx1 nCoV-19) in healthy adults. For TCRbeta chain sequencing, PBMC samples from trial participants were taken at day 0 and at day 28 after the second dose. The CDR3 regions of human TCRbeta chains were analyzed by immunosequencing. The original pipeline was this. Repertoire TCRs were checked for matches against a reference library of SARS-CoV-2-specific TCRs that had been generated using the MIRA antigen-specificity platform. Breadth was defined as the fraction of unique TCRs that were SARS-CoV-2-associated, and depth was defined as the fraction of total T cells that were SARS-CoV-2-associated. Using the MIRA data, every spike-specific TCR was mapped to the spike region that the TCR reacted to and assigned to either a CD4 or a CD8 class. Log10-transformed breadth and depth values were compared by one-way ANOVA with Sidak's multiple comparisons tests. TCRdb carries this immuneACCESS record with in-frame sequences only. Its versions omit some clonotypes, under half of them owing to an unresolved V gene in the studies checked, with the rest unexplained. V and J calls and clone size are those listed in that table; D and trimming were worked out from the DNA. The sample records some 150,000 clones, more than 85% of which are singletons. The ten most abundant clones make up 1.5% of the sample.

Trimming costs V 5 bases and J 1 base, and their ends lie 11 bases apart. The germline V gene (reference sequence) sets CDR1 to SEHNR and CDR2 to FQNEAQ. The CDR3, from cysteine to phenylalanine, totals 14 residues. Only CDR3 DNA is held: 42 bases, read in frame from base 1. This sample was taken from a study of T cell responses to AZD1222 COVID-19 vaccine (dated by TCRdb to the early 2020s). With regard to the full study: A total of just over 230 trial participants underwent TCR sequencing, of whom roughly 210 received two doses of AZD1222 and about 25 received two doses of the MenACWY control vaccine. Trial participants were enrolled by age into subgroups of 18-55, 56-69 and 70-plus years, and around 140, 26 and 57 TCR-sequenced participants, respectively, were included in these subgroups.

Overall study results and their limits: Spike-specific TCR breadth and depth rose significantly after two AZD1222 doses compared with day 0 and with MenACWY recipients. Epitopes outside the regions mutated in the B.1.351 and B.1.1.7 variants were reportedly recognized by nearly half of the unique spike-specific TCRs. Conclusions about previously exposed vaccinees were limited because only six AZD1222 recipients were SARS-CoV-2 seropositive at baseline. Because no day 14 peak-response samples were available, repertoires were characterized only after the peak T cell response. In the small 56-69-year group, the increase in depth fell short of significance, most likely because of low power. The vaccine-associated CD4 TCRs covered the entire spike protein, and the dominant responses fell in regions 160-218 and 743-854. Participants were mostly white British and included more females than males, and it was suggested by the authors that clonal diversity may have been underestimated.

The source is an adult who received the AZD1222 COVID-19 vaccine. Sequenced material: peripheral blood, taken 28 days after the second AZD1222 dose. This chain is built from TRBV7-9 and TRBJ1-1; a tentative D call is TRBD1 (5 bases match). The CDR3 protein sequence reads: CASSGGVTNTEAFF. The DNA sequence is TGTGCCAGCAGCGGGGGGGTTACGAACACTGAAGCTTTCTTT. Joined to the reference TRBV7-9 and TRBJ1-1 proteins, this CDR3 gives the full variable domain: DTGVSQNPRHKITKRGQNVTFRCDPISEHNRLYWYRQTLGQGPEFLTYFQNEAQLEKSRLLSDRFSAERPKGSFSTLEIQRTEQGDSAMYLCASSGGVTNTEAFFGQGTRLTVV.